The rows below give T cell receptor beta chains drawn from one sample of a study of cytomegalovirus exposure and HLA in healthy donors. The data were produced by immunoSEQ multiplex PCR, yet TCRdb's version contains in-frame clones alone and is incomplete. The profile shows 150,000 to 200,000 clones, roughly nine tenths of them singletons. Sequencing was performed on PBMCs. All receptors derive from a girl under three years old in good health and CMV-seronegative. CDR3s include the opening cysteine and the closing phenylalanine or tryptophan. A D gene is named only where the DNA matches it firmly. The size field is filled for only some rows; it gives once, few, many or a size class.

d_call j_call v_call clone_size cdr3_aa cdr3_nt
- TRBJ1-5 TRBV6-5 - CASSIQRGQPQHF TGTGCCAGCAGCATCCAGCGAGGGCAGCCCCAGCATTTT
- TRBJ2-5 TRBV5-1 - CASSSTATSQETQYF TGCGCCAGCAGCTCGACGGCGACTTCCCAAGAGACCCAGTACTTC
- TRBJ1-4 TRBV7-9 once CASSLGDRQYEKLFF TGTGCCAGCAGCTTAGGAGACAGGCAATATGAAAAACTGTTTTTT
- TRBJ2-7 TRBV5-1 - CASSLTFNYEQYF TGCGCCAGCAGCTTGACATTCAACTACGAGCAGTACTTC
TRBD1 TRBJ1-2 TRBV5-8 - CASSRYRGDYTF TGTGCCAGCAGTCGTTACAGGGGGGACTACACCTTC
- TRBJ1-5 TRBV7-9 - CSSTRGNQPQHF TGTTCCAGCACCCGGGGCAATCAGCCCCAGCATTTT
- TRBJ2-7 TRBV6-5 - CASSLQGIPYEQYF TGTGCCAGCAGCCTACAGGGAATCCCCTACGAGCAGTACTTC
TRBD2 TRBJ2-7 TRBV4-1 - CASSQETLAGYEQYF TGCGCCAGCAGCCAAGAAACACTAGCGGGTTACGAGCAGTACTTC
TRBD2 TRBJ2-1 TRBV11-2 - CASIIGLAGNNEQFF TGTGCCAGCATCATCGGACTAGCGGGGAACAATGAGCAGTTCTTC
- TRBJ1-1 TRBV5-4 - CASSVRQGNTEAFF TGTGCCAGCAGCGTGAGGCAGGGGAACACTGAAGCTTTCTTT
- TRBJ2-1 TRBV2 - CASSEAQGVGAGAQFF TGTGCCAGCAGTGAAGCGCAGGGGGTGGGAGCGGGTGCGCAGTTCTTC
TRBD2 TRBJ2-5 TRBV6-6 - CASIYGGTQETQYF TGTGCCAGCATTTACGGGGGGACCCAAGAGACCCAGTACTTC
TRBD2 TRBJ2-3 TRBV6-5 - CASSRGLAGNTQYF TGTGCCAGCAGCCGCGGACTAGCGGGGAATACGCAGTATTTT
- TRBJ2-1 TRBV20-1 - CSARGPGKQFF TGCAGTGCTAGAGGCCCCGGGAAGCAGTTCTTC
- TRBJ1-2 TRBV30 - CAWSVIGGIYGYTF TGTGCCTGGAGTGTAATAGGCGGTATCTATGGCTACACCTTC
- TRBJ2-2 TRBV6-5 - CASSYSPVGGIGELFF TGTGCCAGCAGTTACTCCCCCGTGGGAGGAATCGGGGAGCTGTTTTTT
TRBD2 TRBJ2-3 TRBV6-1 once CASTSGGAADTQYF TGTGCCAGCACCAGCGGGGGGGCAGCAGATACGCAGTATTTT
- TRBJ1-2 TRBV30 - CAWSATAGGGYTF TGTGCCTGGAGCGCGACAGCGGGGGGGGGCTACACCTTC
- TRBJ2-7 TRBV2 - CASLPPGLPREQYF TGTGCCAGCTTACCACCGGGACTCCCCAGGGAGCAGTACTTC
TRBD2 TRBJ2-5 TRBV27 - CAGRGGSVEETQYF TGTGCCGGGCGGGGGGGCTCAGTTGAAGAGACCCAGTACTTC
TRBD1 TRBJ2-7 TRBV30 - CAWSEDRTLSEQYF TGTGCCTGGAGTGAGGACAGGACCCTCAGCGAGCAGTACTTC
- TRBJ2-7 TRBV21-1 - CASSKKVPSKGYEQYF TGTGCCAGCAGCAAGAAAGTTCCTAGTAAAGGTTACGAGCAGTACTTC
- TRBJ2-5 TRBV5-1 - CASAKTWSGETQYF TGCGCCAGCGCTAAAACGTGGTCTGGAGAGACCCAGTACTTC
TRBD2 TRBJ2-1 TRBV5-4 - CASSFALAGGPGEQFF TGTGCCAGCAGCTTTGCTCTAGCGGGGGGGCCCGGTGAGCAGTTCTTC
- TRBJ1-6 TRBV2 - CASSEVGQVNSPLHF TGTGCCAGCAGTGAAGTGGGGCAGGTTAATTCACCCCTCCACTTT
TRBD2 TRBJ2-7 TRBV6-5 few CASSYSSGGAYEQYF TGTGCCAGCAGTTACTCTAGCGGGGGGGCCTACGAGCAGTACTTC
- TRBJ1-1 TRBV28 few CASSNRVLDEAFF TGTGCCAGCAGTAACAGGGTTTTGGATGAAGCTTTCTTT
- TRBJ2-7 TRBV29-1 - CSVGDKTREQYF TGCAGCGTTGGGGACAAAACTCGGGAGCAGTACTTC
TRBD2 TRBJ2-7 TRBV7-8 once CASSLARLAGEQYF TGTGCCAGCAGCTTAGCGCGACTAGCGGGCGAGCAGTACTTC
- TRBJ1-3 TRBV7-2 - CASSQAGFSGNTIYF TGTGCCAGCAGCCAGGCGGGATTCTCTGGAAACACCATATATTTT
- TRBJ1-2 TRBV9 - CASSVVRGGSYGYTF TGTGCCAGCAGCGTAGTGCGGGGCGGTTCCTATGGCTACACCTTC
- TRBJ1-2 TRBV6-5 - CASSRTYRVEGYTF TGTGCCAGCAGTCGCACCTACAGGGTGGAAGGCTACACCTTC
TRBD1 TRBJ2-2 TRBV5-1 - CASSGRDRGTGELFF TGCGCCAGCAGCGGGAGGGACAGGGGCACCGGGGAGCTGTTTTTT
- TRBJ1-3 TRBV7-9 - CASSFREDTIYF TGTGCCAGCAGCTTTCGGGAGGACACCATATATTTT
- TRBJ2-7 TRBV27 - CAGGVKVYEQYF TGTGCCGGCGGGGTAAAGGTCTACGAGCAGTACTTC
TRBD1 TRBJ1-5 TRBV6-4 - CASSDTGGQPQHF TGTGCCAGCAGTGACACAGGGGGTCAGCCCCAGCATTTT
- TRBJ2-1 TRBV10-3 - CAISESGGTSRDNEQFF TGTGCCATCAGTGAGTCTGGGGGGACGTCTAGAGACAATGAGCAGTTCTTC
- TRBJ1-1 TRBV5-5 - CASSLGRAPEAFF TGTGCCAGCAGCCTGGGGAGGGCCCCCGAAGCTTTCTTT
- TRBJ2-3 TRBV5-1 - CASSPTIGSSTDTQYF TGCGCCAGCAGCCCCACTATTGGTTCTAGCACAGATACGCAGTATTTT
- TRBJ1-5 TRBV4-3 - CASSQDRGQPQHF TGCGCCAGCAGCCAAGACAGGGGTCAGCCCCAGCATTTT
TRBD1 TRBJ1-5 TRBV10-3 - CAISESAAGGMPQHF TGTGCCATCAGTGAGTCGGCGGCAGGGGGGATGCCCCAGCATTTT
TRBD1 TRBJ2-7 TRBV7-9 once CASSAGQGDFYEQYF TGTGCCAGCAGCGCGGGACAGGGAGACTTCTACGAGCAGTACTTC
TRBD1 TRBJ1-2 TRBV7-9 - CASSAPGQGSGHTF TGTGCCAGCAGCGCGCCGGGACAGGGGTCTGGCCACACCTTC
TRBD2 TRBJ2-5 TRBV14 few CASSQDRGGTEETQYF TGTGCCAGCAGCCAAGATCGGGGAGGGACGGAAGAGACCCAGTACTTC
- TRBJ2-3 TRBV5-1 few CASRQRPGASSTDTQYF TGCGCCAGCAGGCAGCGGCCAGGGGCCTCTAGCACAGATACGCAGTATTTT
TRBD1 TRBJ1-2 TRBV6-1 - CASSGSDRGPSGYGYTF TGTGCCAGCAGTGGATCGGACAGGGGGCCTAGTGGCTATGGCTACACCTTC